This TCR beta chain was profiled in a study of identical twins' blood T cells (dated by TCRdb to the early 2010s). Regarding the research as a whole: About 48 million Illumina reads were obtained across 12 libraries, of which six were alpha-chain libraries and six were beta-chain libraries. To assess how genetics influences repertoire formation, the study used next-generation sequencing to compare the TCR alpha and beta chain repertoires of three pairs of monozygous twins. The research as a whole found: How many CDR3 clonotypes two donors shared depended mainly on the product of their cloneset sizes, and the twins did not clearly stray from this trend. Among the most abundant TCRbeta clonotypes, more CDR3 sequences were shared by each donor with her twin than with unrelated donors. Independent studies were stated to be required to validate the proposed role of the TCRalpha J segment in MHC recognition during thymic selection. Because the twins were raised together, environmental influences could not be ruled out as an explanation for the similarity between twins. Twin pairs were reported to be markedly more alike in V gene usage than unrelated donors were, even when looking at non-selected out-of-frame TCRbeta clonotypes.

The donors were six healthy women who made up three monozygous twin pairs. All three twin pairs had been reared together, and it was thought likely that the same infectious agents and vaccines had been met by these twin pairs. TCR cDNA libraries were prepared from RNA that had been isolated from peripheral blood mononuclear cells. Details on this clonotype: Its cognate antigen has yet to be identified. A junction end diverges from the germline sequence, so it may reflect a read error.

Reading the germline V gene gives CDR1 MDHEN and CDR2 SYDVKM. The CDR3 has 14 amino acids, counting the end cysteine and phenylalanine. Kept here is only the CDR3 DNA, which spans 42 bases and is read in frame from base 1. Library preparation was by 5' RACE. Sequencer: Illumina Genome Analyzer IIx. The RNA-based TCR cDNA libraries were made using a previously described protocol that was modified in several ways. To prevent cross-contamination, sample-specific barcodes were added to both ends of each TCR cDNA library during cDNA synthesis and amplification. Per the authors' processing: Between about 85,000 and nearly 550,000 clonotypes were identified per individual, with 2.2 to 3.6 million CDR3-containing reads per library. After reads with improper barcode index combinations were thrown out, a cloneset for each library was built using the MiTCR software. While assembling CDR3 clonotypes, MiTCR corrected PCR and sequencing errors and either filtered or rescued low-quality reads. Artificial out-of-frame clonotypes were removed by being mapped to in-frame sequences, with one indel in the CDR3 allowed. Similarity in V and J gene usage between donors was calculated as the Jensen-Shannon divergence divided by the mean entropy. The public reads were reanalyzed by TCRdb: fastp trimming at Q25, MiXCR alignment, in-frame beta chains only. Under each unique CDR3 protein, matching rows form one entry showing the most common genes and DNA. TCRdb, rather than the study authors, made the V and J calls. The sample has hundreds of thousands of distinct CDR3 sequences on record, roughly 31% of them singletons. Of the sample, 6.1% falls within the top ten clones.

The V and J genes are TRBV28 and TRBJ2-7; the D gene is tentatively TRBD1 or TRBD2, each matching 5 bases. The sequence was collected from a woman aged 18 to 55 in good health. The sequenced sample was PBMCs. The base sequence is TGTGCCAGCAGCCCCGGGACCGCCCTTCGCGAGCAGTGCTTC. This encodes CASSPGTALREQCF.